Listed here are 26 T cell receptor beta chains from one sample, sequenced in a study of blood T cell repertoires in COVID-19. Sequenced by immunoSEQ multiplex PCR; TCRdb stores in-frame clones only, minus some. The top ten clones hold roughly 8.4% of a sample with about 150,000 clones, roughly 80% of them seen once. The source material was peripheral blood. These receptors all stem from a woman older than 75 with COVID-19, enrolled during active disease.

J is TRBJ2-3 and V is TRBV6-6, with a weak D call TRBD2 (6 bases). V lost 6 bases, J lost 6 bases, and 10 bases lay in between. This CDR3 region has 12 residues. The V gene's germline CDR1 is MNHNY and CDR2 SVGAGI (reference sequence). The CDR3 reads CASSYAGDTQYF. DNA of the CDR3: TGTGCCAGCAGCTACGCGGGGGATACGCAGTATTTT.

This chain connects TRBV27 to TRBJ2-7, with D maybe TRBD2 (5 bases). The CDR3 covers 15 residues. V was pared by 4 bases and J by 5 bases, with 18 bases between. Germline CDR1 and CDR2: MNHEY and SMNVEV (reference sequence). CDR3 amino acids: CASSSPLEAGDEQYF. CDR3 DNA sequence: TGTGCCAGCAGTTCCCCTCTCGAGGCGGGCGACGAGCAGTACTTC.

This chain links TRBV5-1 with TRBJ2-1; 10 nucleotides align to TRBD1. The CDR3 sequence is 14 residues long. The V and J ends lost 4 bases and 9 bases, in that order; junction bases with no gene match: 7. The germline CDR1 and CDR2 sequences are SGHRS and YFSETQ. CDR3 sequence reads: CASSPGQGQGEQFF. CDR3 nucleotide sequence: TGCGCCAGCAGCCCGGGACAGGGGCAGGGTGAGCAGTTCTTC.

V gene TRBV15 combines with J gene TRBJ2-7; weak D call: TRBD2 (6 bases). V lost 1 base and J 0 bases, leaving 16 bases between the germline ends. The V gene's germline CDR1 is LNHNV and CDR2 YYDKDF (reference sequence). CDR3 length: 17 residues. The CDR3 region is CATSRGRGSGTSYEQYF. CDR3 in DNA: TGTGCCACCAGCAGAGGCCGGGGGAGCGGCACCTCCTACGAGCAGTACTTC. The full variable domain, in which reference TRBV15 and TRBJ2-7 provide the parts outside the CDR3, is DAMVIQNPRYQVTQFGKPVTLSCSQTLNHNVMYWYQQKSSQAPKLLFHYYDKDFNNEADTPDNFQSRRPNTSFCFLDIRSPGLGDTAMYLCATSRGRGSGTSYEQYFGPGTRLTVT.

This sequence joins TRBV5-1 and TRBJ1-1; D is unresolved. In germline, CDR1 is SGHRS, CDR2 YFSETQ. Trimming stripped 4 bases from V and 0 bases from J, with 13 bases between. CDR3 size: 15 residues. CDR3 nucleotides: TGCGCCAGCAGCGACGGACTCGGAGTGAACACTGAAGCTTTCTTT. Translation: CASSDGLGVNTEAFF.

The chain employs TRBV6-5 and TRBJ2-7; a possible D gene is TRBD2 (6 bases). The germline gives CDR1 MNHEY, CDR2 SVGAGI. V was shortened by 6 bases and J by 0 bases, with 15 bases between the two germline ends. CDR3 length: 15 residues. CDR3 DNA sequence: TGTGCCAGCAGGGGGGGTCAGGAGCCCTCCTACGAGCAGTACTTC. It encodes CASRGGQEPSYEQYF.

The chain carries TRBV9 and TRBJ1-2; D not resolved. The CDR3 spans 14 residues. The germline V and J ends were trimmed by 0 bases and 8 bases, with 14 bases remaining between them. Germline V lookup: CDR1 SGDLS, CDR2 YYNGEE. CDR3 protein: CASSVAGIGEGYTF. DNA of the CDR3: TGTGCCAGCAGCGTAGCGGGGATTGGTGAGGGCTACACCTTC.

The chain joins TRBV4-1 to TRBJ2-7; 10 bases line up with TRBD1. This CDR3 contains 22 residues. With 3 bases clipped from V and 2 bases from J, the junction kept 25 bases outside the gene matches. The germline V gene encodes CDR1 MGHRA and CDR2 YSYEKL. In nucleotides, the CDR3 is TGCGCCAGCAGCCACCTTACTTCCTACGGGACAGGGGTGGTGGCGGAGGCCTACGAGCAGTACTTC. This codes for CASSHLTSYGTGVVAEAYEQYF.

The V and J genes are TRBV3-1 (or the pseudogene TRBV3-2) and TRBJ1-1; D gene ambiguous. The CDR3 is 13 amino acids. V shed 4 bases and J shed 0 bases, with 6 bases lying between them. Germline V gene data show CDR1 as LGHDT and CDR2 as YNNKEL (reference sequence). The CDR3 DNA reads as TGTGCCAGCAGCCCACTTTTGAACACTGAAGCTTTCTTT. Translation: CASSPLLNTEAFF.

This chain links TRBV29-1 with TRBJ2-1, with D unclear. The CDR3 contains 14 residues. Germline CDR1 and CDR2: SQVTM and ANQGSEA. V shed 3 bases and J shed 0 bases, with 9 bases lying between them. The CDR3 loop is CSVDRVPSYNEQFF. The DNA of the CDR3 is TGCAGCGTTGATCGGGTACCCTCCTACAATGAGCAGTTCTTC.

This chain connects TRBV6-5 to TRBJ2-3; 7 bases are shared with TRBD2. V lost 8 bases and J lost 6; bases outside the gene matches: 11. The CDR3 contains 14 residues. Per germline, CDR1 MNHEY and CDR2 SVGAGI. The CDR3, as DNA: TGTGCCAGCGGGTCGGCGGGAGTCCGGGATACGCAGTATTTT. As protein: CASGSAGVRDTQYF.

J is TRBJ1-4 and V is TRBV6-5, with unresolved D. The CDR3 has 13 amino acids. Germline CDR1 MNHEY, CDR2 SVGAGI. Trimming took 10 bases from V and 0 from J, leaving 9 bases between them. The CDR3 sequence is CATRAATNEKLFF. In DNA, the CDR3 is TGTGCCACCCGAGCCGCAACTAATGAAAAACTGTTTTTT.

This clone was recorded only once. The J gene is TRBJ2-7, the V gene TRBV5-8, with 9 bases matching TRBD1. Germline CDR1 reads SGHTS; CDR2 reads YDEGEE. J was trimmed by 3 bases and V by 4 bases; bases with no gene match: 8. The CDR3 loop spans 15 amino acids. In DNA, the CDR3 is TGTGCCAGCAGCCGAACAGGGGGCGCGAACTACGAGCAGTACTTC. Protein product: CASSRTGGANYEQYF.

CDR3 in DNA: TGTGCCAGTAGCACAGGGGATGAGCAGTTCTTC. Translated: CASSTGDEQFF. J is TRBJ2-1 and V is TRBV19; 7 positions match TRBD1. Germline V gene lookup returns CDR1 LNHDA and CDR2 SQIVND (reference sequence). Losses at the gene ends were 6 bases for V and 8 bases for J; bases not matched to a gene: 1. This CDR3 is built from 11 residues.

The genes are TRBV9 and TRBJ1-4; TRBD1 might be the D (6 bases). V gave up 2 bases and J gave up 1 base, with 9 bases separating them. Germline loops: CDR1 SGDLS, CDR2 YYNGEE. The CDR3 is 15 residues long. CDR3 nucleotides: TGTGCCAGCAGCGTCCAGACAGGAACTAATGAAAAACTGTTTTTT. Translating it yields CASSVQTGTNEKLFF.

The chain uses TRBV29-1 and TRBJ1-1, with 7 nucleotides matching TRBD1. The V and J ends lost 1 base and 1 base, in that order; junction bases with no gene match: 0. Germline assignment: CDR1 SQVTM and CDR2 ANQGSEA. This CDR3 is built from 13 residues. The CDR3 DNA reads TGCAGCGTTGAAGGACAGGGGAACACTGAAGCTTTCTTT. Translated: CSVEGQGNTEAFF.

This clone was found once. The CDR3 DNA reads as TGTGCCGCGGCCCAATTAGATGAGCAGTTCTTC. Translation gives CAAAQLDEQFF. The V and J genes are TRBV2 and TRBJ2-1; D call uncertain. The CDR3 is 11 amino acids. V was trimmed by 11 bases and J by 8 bases, leaving 13 bases between them. Germline V gives CDR1 SNHLY, CDR2 FYNNEI.

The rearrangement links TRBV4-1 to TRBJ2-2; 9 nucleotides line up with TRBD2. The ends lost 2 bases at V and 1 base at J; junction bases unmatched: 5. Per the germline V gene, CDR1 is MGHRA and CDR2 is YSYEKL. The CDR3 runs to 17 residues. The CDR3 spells CASSQRGGRGNTGELFF. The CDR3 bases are TGCGCCAGCAGCCAAAGGGGCGGGAGGGGGAACACCGGGGAGCTGTTTTTT.

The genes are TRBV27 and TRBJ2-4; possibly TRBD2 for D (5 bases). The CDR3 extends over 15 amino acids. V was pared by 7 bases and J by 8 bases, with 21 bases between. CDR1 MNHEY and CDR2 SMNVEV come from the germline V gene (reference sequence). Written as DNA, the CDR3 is TGTGCCAGCACCCCCGGTCCGTTTCCGGGATACATTCAGTACTTC. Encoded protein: CASTPGPFPGYIQYF.

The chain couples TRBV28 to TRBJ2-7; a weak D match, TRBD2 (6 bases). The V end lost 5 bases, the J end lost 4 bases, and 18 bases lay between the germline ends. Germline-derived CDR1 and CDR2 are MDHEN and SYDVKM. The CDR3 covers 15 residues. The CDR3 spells CASSAGGVPTYEQYF. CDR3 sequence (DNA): TGTGCCAGCAGTGCCGGCGGGGTTCCTACTTACGAGCAGTACTTC.

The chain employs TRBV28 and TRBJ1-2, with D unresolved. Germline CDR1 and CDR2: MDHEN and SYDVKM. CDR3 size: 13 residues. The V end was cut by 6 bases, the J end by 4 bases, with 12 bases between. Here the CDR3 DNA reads TGTGCCAGCAGACCACCGGGGTTCTATGGCTACACCTTC. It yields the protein CASRPPGFYGYTF.

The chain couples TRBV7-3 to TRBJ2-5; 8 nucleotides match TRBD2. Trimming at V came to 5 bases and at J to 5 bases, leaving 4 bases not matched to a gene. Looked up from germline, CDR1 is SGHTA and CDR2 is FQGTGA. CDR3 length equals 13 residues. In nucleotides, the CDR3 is TGTGCCAGCAGCCGCGGGGGGACCGAGACCCAGTACTTC. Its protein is CASSRGGTETQYF.

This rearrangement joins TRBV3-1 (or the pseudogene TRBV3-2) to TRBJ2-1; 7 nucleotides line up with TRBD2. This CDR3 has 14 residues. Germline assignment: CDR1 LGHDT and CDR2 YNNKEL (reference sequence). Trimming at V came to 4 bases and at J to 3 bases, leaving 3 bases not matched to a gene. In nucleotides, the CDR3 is TGTGCCAGCAGCCCAGGACTAGTCTACAATGAGCAGTTCTTC. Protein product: CASSPGLVYNEQFF.

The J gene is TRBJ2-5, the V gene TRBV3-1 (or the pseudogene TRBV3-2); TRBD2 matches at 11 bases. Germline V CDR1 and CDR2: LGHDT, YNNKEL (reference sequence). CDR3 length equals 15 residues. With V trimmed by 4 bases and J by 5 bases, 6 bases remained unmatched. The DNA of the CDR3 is TGTGCCAGCAGCCGTAGCGGGAGGGTGGGGGAGACCCAGTACTTC. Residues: CASSRSGRVGETQYF.

This CDR3 is CASSLQRGRYQETQYF. In nucleotides, the CDR3 is TGTGCCAGCAGCTTACAGCGCGGGAGGTACCAAGAGACCCAGTACTTC. This chain joins TRBV11-2 and TRBJ2-5, with 8 bases that match TRBD2. The V and J ends lost 2 bases and 0 bases, in that order; junction bases with no gene match: 5. Germline CDR1 SGHAT, CDR2 FQNNGV. There are 16 residues in the CDR3. The full variable domain, its missing parts supplied by reference TRBV11-2 and TRBJ2-5, is EAGVAQSPRYKIIEKRQSVAFWCNPISGHATLYWYQQILGQGPKLLIQFQNNGVVDDSQLPKDRFSAERLKGVDSTLKIQPAKLEDSAVYLCASSLQRGRYQETQYFGPGTRLLVL.

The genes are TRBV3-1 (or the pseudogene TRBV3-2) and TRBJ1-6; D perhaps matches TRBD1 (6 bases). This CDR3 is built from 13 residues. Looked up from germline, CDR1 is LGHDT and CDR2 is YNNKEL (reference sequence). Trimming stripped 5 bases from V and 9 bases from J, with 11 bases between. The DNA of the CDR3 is TGTGCCAGCAGCTCTACAGGGAGTTCACCCCTCCACTTT. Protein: CASSSTGSSPLHF.